A single sample gave rise to the 30 T cell receptor beta chains below, sequenced in a study of blood T cell repertoires in COVID-19. Only in-frame clones appear in the TCRdb table, and some are missing; sequencing was by immunoSEQ multiplex PCR. Of 200,000 to 250,000 clones listed, around 80% are singletons. Sequenced: peripheral blood. The origin of the receptors is a woman older than 75 with active or convalescent COVID-19.

CDR3 sequence: CASTLTGRSYEQYF. In nucleotides, the CDR3 is TGTGCCAGCACCCTGACAGGTCGGTCCTACGAGCAGTACTTC. The chain carries TRBV27 and TRBJ2-7; maybe TRBD1 (6 bases). Trimming pared 7 bases from V and 1 base from J, leaving 14 bases between. The CDR3 loop spans 14 amino acids. The germline V gene has CDR1 MNHEY and CDR2 SMNVEV (reference sequence).

The sample holds a few counts of this clone. In DNA, the CDR3 is TGTGCCAGCAGCACTAGGACTAGACTAGCGGGCGGTACTTCACTGGAGACCCAGTACTTC. Amino acid sequence: CASSTRTRLAGGTSLETQYF. The V and J genes are TRBV6-2 or TRBV6-3 and TRBJ2-5; 10 bases map to TRBD2. The CDR3 contains 20 residues. Germline V gene data show CDR1 as MNHEY and CDR2 as SVGEGT. V gave up 6 bases and J gave up 5 bases; unmatched junction bases: 24.

V gene TRBV6-2 or TRBV6-3 combines with J gene TRBJ2-2; 8 positions agree with TRBD2. CDR3 size: 19 residues. The germline CDR1 and CDR2 sequences are MNHEY and SVGEGT. The J segment lost 6 bases and the V segment lost 6 bases, leaving 21 bases of the junction unmatched. CDR3 DNA sequence: TGTGCCAGCAGCCGAGGGGGGATAGCGGGGCCTCCCAGGTCCGGGGAGCTGTTTTTT. Translation gives CASSRGGIAGPPRSGELFF.

The rearrangement joins TRBV28 to TRBJ2-5, with TRBD1 as a possible D gene (6 bases). Deletions cut 10 bases from V and 1 base from J, with 25 bases between. This CDR3 is 17 amino acids long. Per the germline V gene, CDR1 is MDHEN and CDR2 is SYDVKM. The CDR3 region is CATQGMAYKDAQETQYF. The CDR3 DNA sequence: TGTGCCACCCAGGGGATGGCCTACAAGGACGCCCAAGAGACCCAGTACTTC.

J is TRBJ2-7 and V is TRBV7-2; TRBD2 matches 8 bases. This CDR3 is built from 16 residues. With 2 bases clipped from V and 4 bases from J, the junction kept 10 bases outside the gene matches. The germline V gene encodes CDR1 SGHTA and CDR2 FQGNSA. The CDR3 region has the DNA TGTGCCAGCAGCTTATTTCGGGAGGGCCTCGGGTACGAGCAGTACTTC. Amino acid sequence: CASSLFREGLGYEQYF.

A remark on this clone: Other DNA variants within this sample encode the same CDR3. The chain joins TRBV19 to TRBJ2-1; 13 bases align to TRBD2. In germline, CDR1 is LNHDA, CDR2 SQIVND (reference sequence). This CDR3 comprises 15 residues. Trimming cost V 3 bases and J 7 bases; bases outside gene matches: 3. The CDR3: CASSITSGRGNEQFF. DNA of the CDR3: TGTGCCAGTAGTATTACTAGCGGGAGGGGAAATGAGCAGTTCTTC.

The chain joins TRBV7-9 to TRBJ1-1, with D possibly matching TRBD1 (5 bases). Trimming cost V 2 bases and J 4 bases, with 8 bases left between them. CDR1 is SEHNR and CDR2 is FQNEAQ in the germline V gene (reference sequence). This CDR3 is built from 13 residues. CDR3 amino acids: CASSLPRVTEAFF. As DNA, the CDR3 is TGTGCCAGCAGCTTACCCAGGGTCACTGAAGCTTTCTTT.

This clone came up once. The chain couples TRBV10-3 to TRBJ2-1; 8 bases are shared with TRBD1. V lost 6 bases and J lost 4; bases outside the gene matches: 14. Germline V gene data show CDR1 as ENHRY and CDR2 as SYGVKD. The length of the CDR3 is 17 residues. CDR3 in amino acids: CAISGTGTGDRYNEQFF. In nucleotides, the CDR3 is TGTGCCATCAGCGGTACCGGGACAGGAGACCGATACAATGAGCAGTTCTTC.

The chain employs TRBV7-9 and TRBJ1-4; the match to TRBD1 covers 10 bases. The CDR3 covers 18 residues. The J segment lost 0 bases and the V segment lost 3 bases, leaving 7 bases of the junction unmatched. Germline values: CDR1 SEHNR, CDR2 FQNEAQ (reference sequence). CDR3 sequence: CASSLGQGRGATNEKLFF. The CDR3 nucleotides are TGTGCCAGCAGCTTGGGACAGGGGAGAGGGGCAACTAATGAAAAACTGTTTTTT.

This clone was observed a single time. CDR3 sequence: CASSLASGNYNEQFF. As DNA, the CDR3 is TGCGCCAGCAGCTTAGCTAGCGGGAACTACAATGAGCAGTTCTTC. The genes are TRBV5-1 and TRBJ2-1; 9 nucleotides align to TRBD2. The V segment lost 2 bases and the J segment 3 bases; nucleotides outside the gene matches: 3. The CDR3 loop spans 15 amino acids. CDR1 SGHRS and CDR2 YFSETQ come from the germline V gene. Looking up the rest from reference TRBV5-1 and TRBJ2-1 gives the full variable domain: KAGVTQTPRYLIKTRGQQVTLSCSPISGHRSVSWYQQTPGQGLQFLFEYFSETQRNKGNFPGRFSGRQFSNSRSEMNVSTLELGDSALYLCASSLASGNYNEQFFGPGTRLTVL.

This clone was detected only once. This chain links TRBV2 with TRBJ2-7, with 14 bases fitting TRBD2. V lost 4 bases, J lost 0 bases, and 11 bases stayed unmatched. Germline V CDR1 and CDR2: SNHLY, FYNNEI. The CDR3 covers 19 residues. CDR3 DNA sequence: TGTGCCAGCAGTGGGGTCCCGGGACTAGCGGGGGTCCACTCCTACGAGCAGTACTTC. This gives the protein CASSGVPGLAGVHSYEQYF.

This clone was picked up one time. V is TRBV18 and J is TRBJ2-3; D unclear. Germline loops: CDR1 KGHSH, CDR2 LQKENI. V lost 3 bases and J 4 bases, leaving 5 bases between the germline ends. The CDR3 sequence is 12 residues long. As DNA, the CDR3 is TGTGCCAGCTCACCTCCGGCAGATACGCAGTATTTT. This sequence encodes CASSPPADTQYF.

The chain employs TRBV11-3 and TRBJ1-2, with 8 bases matching TRBD1. J gave up 4 bases and V 1 base, and 5 bases lay outside the gene matches. Germline CDR1 reads SGHNT; CDR2 reads YENEEA. The CDR3 runs to 15 residues. The CDR3 loop reads CASSLGSTGVYGYTF. CDR3 nucleotides: TGTGCCAGCAGCTTAGGATCGACAGGGGTCTATGGCTACACCTTC.

This clone has only a few counts. V usage is TRBV5-1 and J usage is TRBJ1-4; D may be TRBD1 (5 bases). V was trimmed by 4 bases and J by 0 bases, leaving 10 bases between them. Germline V gives CDR1 SGHRS, CDR2 YFSETQ. The CDR3 has 15 residues. The CDR3 spells CASSLARATNEKLFF. CDR3 in DNA: TGCGCCAGCAGCCTGGCCAGGGCAACTAATGAAAAACTGTTTTTT.

The chain recombines TRBV19 with TRBJ1-4; 10 nucleotides line up with TRBD1. The germline V gene encodes CDR1 LNHDA and CDR2 SQIVND (reference sequence). The CDR3 extends over 15 amino acids. V lost 3 bases to trimming and J lost 4 bases; unmatched junction nucleotides: 2. This CDR3 is CASSIGDRGNEKLFF. In DNA form, the CDR3 reads TGTGCCAGTAGTATTGGGGACAGGGGTAATGAAAAACTGTTTTTT.

This clone was seen a single time. The chain carries TRBV10-3 and TRBJ2-2, with D possibly being TRBD1 (5 bases). Between the trimmed V and J ends, which lost 10 bases and 2 bases, there was a span of 11 bases. Germline V gene lookup returns CDR1 ENHRY and CDR2 SYGVKD. The CDR3 covers 13 residues. The CDR3 DNA reads as TGTGCCACCTTAGACAGCAACACCGGGGAGCTGTTTTTT. This sequence encodes CATLDSNTGELFF.

As for this clone: The same CDR3 also results from other DNA sequences found in this sample. V usage is TRBV29-1 and J usage is TRBJ1-2; a possible D gene is TRBD1 (6 bases). This CDR3 spans 13 amino acids. Trimming removed 4 bases at V and 2 bases at J, with 11 bases between. Germline CDR1 reads SQVTM; CDR2 reads ANQGSEA. The CDR3 coding sequence is TGCAGCGTTGGCCAGGGGACAAACTATGGCTACACCTTC. Its protein is CSVGQGTNYGYTF.

The chain couples TRBV2 to TRBJ1-1; D possibly corresponds to TRBD1 (5 bases). Looked up from germline, CDR1 is SNHLY and CDR2 is FYNNEI. Trimming stripped 7 bases from V and 0 bases from J, with 12 bases between. This CDR3 has 14 amino acids. CDR3 protein: CASNYRSLNTEAFF. The CDR3 bases are TGTGCCAGCAACTACAGGAGTTTGAACACTGAAGCTTTCTTT.

The chain carries TRBV7-8 and TRBJ2-6; 7 nucleotides align to TRBD1. The CDR3 contains 16 residues. Germline trimming cut 5 bases from V and 4 bases from J; bases unmatched to any gene: 8. CDR1 is SGHVS, CDR2 FQNEAQ, per germline. CDR3 DNA: TGTGCCAGCAGCCCCAGGACAGGTTTGGGGGCCAACGTCCTGACTTTC. Protein: CASSPRTGLGANVLTF.

This rearrangement joins TRBV18 to TRBJ2-7, with D tentatively TRBD1 (6 bases). Germline CDR1 reads KGHSH; CDR2 reads LQKENI. V was shortened by 1 base and J by 2 bases, with 9 bases between the two germline ends. The CDR3 is 14 residues long. CDR3 in amino acids: CASSPQQGTYEQYF. CDR3 in DNA: TGTGCCAGCTCACCACAACAGGGAACCTACGAGCAGTACTTC.

The gene calls are TRBV20-1 and TRBJ2-3; 9 bases are shared with TRBD1. Germline CDR1 DFQATT, CDR2 SNEGSKA (reference sequence). V lost 3 bases and J lost 6; bases outside the gene matches: 7. The CDR3 extends over 14 amino acids. The CDR3 region is CSASPTGGMDTQYF. CDR3 sequence (DNA): TGCAGTGCTAGTCCGACAGGGGGGATGGATACGCAGTATTTT.

The chain recombines TRBV7-9 with TRBJ1-6, with D uncertain. The CDR3 has 13 amino acids. In germline, CDR1 is SEHNR, CDR2 FQNEAQ (reference sequence). Deletions cut 5 bases from V and 7 bases from J, with 9 bases between. CDR3 loop: CASSTSPNSPLHF. DNA of the CDR3: TGTGCCAGCAGCACGAGTCCGAATTCACCCCTCCACTTT.

J is TRBJ1-4 and V is TRBV9; 8 positions agree with TRBD1. V dropped 4 bases and J dropped 4; count of bases not matched to a gene: 6. The CDR3 covers 15 residues. Germline V gene lookup returns CDR1 SGDLS and CDR2 YYNGEE. The CDR3 bases are TGTGCCAGCAGCTCCGGGACAGGCTATAATGAAAAACTGTTTTTT. Translated: CASSSGTGYNEKLFF. Based on the CDR3 plus reference TRBV9 and TRBJ1-4, the full variable domain is DSGVTQTPKHLITATGQRVTLRCSPRSGDLSVYWYQQSLDQGLQFLIQYYNGEERAKGNILERFSAQQFPDLHSELNLSSLELGDSALYFCASSSGTGYNEKLFFGSGTQLSVL.

The chain has TRBV3-1 (or the pseudogene TRBV3-2) and TRBJ1-1, with 9 bases aligning to TRBD1. The germline V gene encodes CDR1 LGHDT and CDR2 YNNKEL (reference sequence). The CDR3 runs 16 residues. V shed 3 bases and J 5 bases; nucleotides not matched to a gene: 10. DNA of the CDR3: TGTGCCAGCAGCCAGCCGGGACAGGGTTCGTTTACTGAAGCTTTCTTT. Residues: CASSQPGQGSFTEAFF.

This chain links TRBV7-2 with TRBJ2-7; no definite D call. This CDR3 contains 15 residues. Trimming took 5 bases from V and 2 from J, leaving 16 bases between them. The germline gives CDR1 SGHTA, CDR2 FQGNSA. The CDR3 region has the DNA TGTGCCAGCAGCATATGGGCCGGTTCCACCTACGAGCAGTACTTC. Encoded protein: CASSIWAGSTYEQYF.

The chain has TRBV5-4 and TRBJ2-1; 8 nucleotides match TRBD2. The CDR3 totals 17 residues. V was clipped by 1 base and J by 9 bases; unmatched bases: 15. Germline V gene data show CDR1 as SGHNT and CDR2 as YYREEE (reference sequence). The CDR3 here is CASSLRLAGGARAEQFF. As DNA, the CDR3 is TGTGCCAGCAGCTTGCGGTTGGCGGGGGGTGCCAGGGCTGAGCAGTTCTTC. Full variable domain (remainder filled in from reference TRBV5-4 and TRBJ2-1): ETGVTQSPTHLIKTRGQQVTLRCSSQSGHNTVSWYQQALGQGPQFIFQYYREEENGRGNFPPRFSGLQFPNYSSELNVNALELDDSALYLCASSLRLAGGARAEQFFGPGTRLTVL.

The chain carries TRBV6-2 or TRBV6-3 and TRBJ1-5; no definite D call. CDR3 length: 14 residues. Germline V gene data show CDR1 as MNHEY and CDR2 as SVGEGT. V gave up 4 bases and J gave up 3 bases, with 10 bases separating them. The CDR3 region is CASSWARDNQPQHF. For the CDR3, the DNA is TGTGCCAGCAGTTGGGCGAGGGACAATCAGCCCCAGCATTTT.

The table lists this clone with a count of one. The V and J genes are TRBV27 and TRBJ2-1, with D perhaps TRBD2 (5 bases). Trimming shortened V by 6 bases and J by 7 bases, and 19 bases separated the two germline ends. CDR1 is MNHEY, CDR2 SMNVEV, per germline (reference sequence). There are 15 residues in the CDR3. The CDR3 region is CASSPLWRATNEQFF. The CDR3 nucleotides read TGTGCCAGCAGCCCCCTCTGGCGGGCCACGAATGAGCAGTTCTTC.

The chain links TRBV29-1 to TRBJ2-7; 12 positions match TRBD1. CDR3 length equals 14 residues. Per germline, CDR1 SQVTM and CDR2 ANQGSEA. Losses at the gene ends were 7 bases for V and 7 bases for J; bases not matched to a gene: 11. The CDR3: CSARAGTGGKEQYF. Written as DNA, the CDR3 is TGCAGCGCAAGAGCCGGGACAGGGGGCAAAGAGCAGTACTTC.

The chain carries TRBV2 and TRBJ2-1; perhaps TRBD2 as D (5 bases). Germline CDR1 reads SNHLY; CDR2 reads FYNNEI. The CDR3 totals 14 residues. Trimming cost V 10 bases and J 2 bases, with 15 bases left between them. The CDR3 is CATKGSGTYNEQFF. The DNA for the CDR3 is TGTGCCACCAAGGGTTCCGGGACCTACAATGAGCAGTTCTTC.